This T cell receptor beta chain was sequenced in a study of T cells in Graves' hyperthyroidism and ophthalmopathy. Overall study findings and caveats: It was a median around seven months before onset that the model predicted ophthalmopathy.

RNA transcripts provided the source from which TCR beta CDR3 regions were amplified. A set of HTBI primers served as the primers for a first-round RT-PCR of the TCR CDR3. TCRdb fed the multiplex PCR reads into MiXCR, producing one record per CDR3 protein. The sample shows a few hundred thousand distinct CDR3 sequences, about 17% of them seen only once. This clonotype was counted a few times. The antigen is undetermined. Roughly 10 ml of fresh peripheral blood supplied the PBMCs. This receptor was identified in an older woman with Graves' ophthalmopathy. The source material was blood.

The CDR3 region has the DNA TGTGCCAGCTCACCACTTGGGGGGACCGCGAACACCGGGGAGCTGTTTTTT. Its translation: CASSPLGGTANTGELFF. The rearrangement joins TRBV18 to TRBJ2-2, with TRBD2 as a possible D gene (6 bases). This CDR3 region has 17 residues. The germline V gene encodes CDR1 KGHSH and CDR2 LQKENI. V lost 1 base to trimming and J lost 0 bases, with 12 bases between them.